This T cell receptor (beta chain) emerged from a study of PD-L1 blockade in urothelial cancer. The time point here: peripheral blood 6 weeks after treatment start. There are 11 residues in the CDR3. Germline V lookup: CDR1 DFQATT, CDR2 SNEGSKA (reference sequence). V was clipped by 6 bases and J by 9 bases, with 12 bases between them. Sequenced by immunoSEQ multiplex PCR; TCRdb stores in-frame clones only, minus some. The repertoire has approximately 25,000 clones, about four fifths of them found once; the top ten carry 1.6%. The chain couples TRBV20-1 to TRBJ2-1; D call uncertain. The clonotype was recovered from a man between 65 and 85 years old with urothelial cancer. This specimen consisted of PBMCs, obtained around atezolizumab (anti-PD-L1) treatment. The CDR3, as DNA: TGCAGTGCCCCCGTGCACAGTGAGCAGTTCTTC. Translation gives CSAPVHSEQFF.